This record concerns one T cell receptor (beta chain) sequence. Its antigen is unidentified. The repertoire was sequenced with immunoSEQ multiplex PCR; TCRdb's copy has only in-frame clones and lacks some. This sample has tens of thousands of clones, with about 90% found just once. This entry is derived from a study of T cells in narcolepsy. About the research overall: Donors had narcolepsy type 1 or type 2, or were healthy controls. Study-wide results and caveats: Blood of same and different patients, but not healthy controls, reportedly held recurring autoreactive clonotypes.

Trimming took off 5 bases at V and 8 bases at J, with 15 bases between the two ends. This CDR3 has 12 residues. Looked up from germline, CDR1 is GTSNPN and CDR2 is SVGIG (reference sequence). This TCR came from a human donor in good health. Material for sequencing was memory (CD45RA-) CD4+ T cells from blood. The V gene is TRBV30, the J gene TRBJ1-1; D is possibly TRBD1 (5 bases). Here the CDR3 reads CAWGRGVSEAFF. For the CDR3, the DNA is TGTGCCTGGGGGAGAGGGGTTTCCGAAGCTTTCTTT.